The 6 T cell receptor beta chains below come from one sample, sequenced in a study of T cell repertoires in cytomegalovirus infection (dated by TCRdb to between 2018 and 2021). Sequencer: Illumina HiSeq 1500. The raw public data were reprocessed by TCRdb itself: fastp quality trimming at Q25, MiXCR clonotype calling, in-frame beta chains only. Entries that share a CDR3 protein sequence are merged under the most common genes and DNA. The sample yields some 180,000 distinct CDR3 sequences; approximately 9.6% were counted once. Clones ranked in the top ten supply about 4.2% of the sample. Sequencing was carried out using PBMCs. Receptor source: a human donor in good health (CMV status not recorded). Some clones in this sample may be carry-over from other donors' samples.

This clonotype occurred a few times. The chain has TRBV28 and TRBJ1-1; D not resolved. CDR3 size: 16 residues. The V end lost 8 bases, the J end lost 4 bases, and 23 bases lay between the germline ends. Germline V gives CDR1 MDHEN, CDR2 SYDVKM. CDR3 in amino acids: CASPPSFPGPATEAFF. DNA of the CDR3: TGTGCCAGCCCGCCCTCGTTTCCAGGCCCGGCCACTGAAGCTTTCTTT.

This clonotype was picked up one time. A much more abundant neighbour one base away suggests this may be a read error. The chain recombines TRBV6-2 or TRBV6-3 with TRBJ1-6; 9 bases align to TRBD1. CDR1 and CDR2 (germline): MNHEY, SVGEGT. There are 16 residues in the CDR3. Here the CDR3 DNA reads TGTGCCAGCAGTGACCTTAGGACAGGGGTCAATTCACCCCTCCAATTT. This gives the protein CASSDLRTGVNSPLQF.

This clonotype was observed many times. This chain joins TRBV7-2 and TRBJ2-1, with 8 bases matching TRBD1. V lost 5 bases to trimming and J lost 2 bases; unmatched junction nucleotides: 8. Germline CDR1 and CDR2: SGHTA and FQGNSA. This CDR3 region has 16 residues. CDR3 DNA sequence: TGTGCCAGCAGCCCAGGGACAGGTCATACCTACAATGAGCAGTTCTTC. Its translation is CASSPGTGHTYNEQFF.

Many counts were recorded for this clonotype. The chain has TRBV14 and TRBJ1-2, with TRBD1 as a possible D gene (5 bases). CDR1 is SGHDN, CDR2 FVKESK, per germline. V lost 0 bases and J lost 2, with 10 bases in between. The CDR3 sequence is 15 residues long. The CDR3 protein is CASSQDLQGNYGYTF. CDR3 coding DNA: TGTGCCAGCAGCCAAGATCTTCAGGGCAACTATGGCTACACCTTC.

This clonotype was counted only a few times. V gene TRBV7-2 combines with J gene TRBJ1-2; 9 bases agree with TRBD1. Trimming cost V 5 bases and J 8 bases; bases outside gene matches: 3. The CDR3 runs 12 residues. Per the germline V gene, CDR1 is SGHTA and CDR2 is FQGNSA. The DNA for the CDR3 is TGTGCCAGCAGCCGGGACAGGGCAGGCTACACCTTC. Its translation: CASSRDRAGYTF. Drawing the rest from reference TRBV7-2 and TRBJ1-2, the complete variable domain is GAGVSQSPSNKVTEKGKDVELRCDPISGHTALYWYRQSLGQGLEFLIYFQGNSAPDKSGLPSDRFSAERTGGSVSTLTIQRTQQEDSAVYLCASSRDRAGYTFGSGTRLTVV.

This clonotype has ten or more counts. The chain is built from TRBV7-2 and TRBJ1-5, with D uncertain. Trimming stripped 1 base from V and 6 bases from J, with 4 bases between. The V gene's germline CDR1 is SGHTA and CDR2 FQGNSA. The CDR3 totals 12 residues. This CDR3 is CASSLDAQPQHF. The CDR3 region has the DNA TGTGCCAGCAGCTTAGACGCTCAGCCCCAGCATTTT.